This TCR beta chain comes out of a study of T cell changes during pregnancy in multiple sclerosis. The repertoire was sequenced with immunoSEQ multiplex PCR; TCRdb's copy has only in-frame clones and lacks some. The data show 85,000 to 100,000 clones, roughly 90% seen once. Germline CDR1 reads SGHRS; CDR2 reads YFSETQ. The CDR3 is made up of 15 amino acids. Trimming took off 0 bases at V and 5 bases at J, with 14 bases between the two ends. The sample was peripheral blood, taken before pregnancy. This receptor was identified in a female donor with multiple sclerosis, enrolled in a pregnancy study. The rearrangement joins TRBV5-1 to TRBJ1-1; D may be TRBD1 (6 bases). The CDR3 sequence is CASSLEGGGRTEAFF. The CDR3 nucleotides read TGCGCCAGCAGCTTGGAGGGAGGGGGGAGGACTGAAGCTTTCTTT. Looking up the rest from reference TRBV5-1 and TRBJ1-1 gives the full variable domain: KAGVTQTPRYLIKTRGQQVTLSCSPISGHRSVSWYQQTPGQGLQFLFEYFSETQRNKGNFPGRFSGRQFSNSRSEMNVSTLELGDSALYLCASSLEGGGRTEAFFGQGTRLTVV.